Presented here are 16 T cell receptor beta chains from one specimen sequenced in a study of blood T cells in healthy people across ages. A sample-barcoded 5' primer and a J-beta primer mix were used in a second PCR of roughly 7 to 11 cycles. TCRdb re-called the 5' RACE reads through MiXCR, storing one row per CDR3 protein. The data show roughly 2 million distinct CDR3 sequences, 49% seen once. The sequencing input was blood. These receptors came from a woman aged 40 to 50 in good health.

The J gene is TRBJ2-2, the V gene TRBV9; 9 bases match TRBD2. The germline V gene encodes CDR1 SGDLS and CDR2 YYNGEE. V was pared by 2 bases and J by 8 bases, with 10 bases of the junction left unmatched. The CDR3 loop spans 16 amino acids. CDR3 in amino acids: CASSVLAGPTGGELFF. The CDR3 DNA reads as TGTGCCAGCAGCGTTCTAGCGGGGCCTACAGGAGGGGAGCTGTTTTTT.

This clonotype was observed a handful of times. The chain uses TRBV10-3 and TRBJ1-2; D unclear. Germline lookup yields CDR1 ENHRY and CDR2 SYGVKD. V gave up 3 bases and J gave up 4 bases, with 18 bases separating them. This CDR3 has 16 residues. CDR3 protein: CAISERETTLFYGYTF. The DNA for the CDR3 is TGTGCCATCAGTGAAAGGGAGACCACTTTATTCTATGGCTACACCTTC.

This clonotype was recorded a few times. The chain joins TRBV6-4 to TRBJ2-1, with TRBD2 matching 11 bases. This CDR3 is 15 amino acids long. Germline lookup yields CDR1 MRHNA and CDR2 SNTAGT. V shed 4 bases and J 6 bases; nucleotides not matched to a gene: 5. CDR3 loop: CASSVSGGVSNEQFF. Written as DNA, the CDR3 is TGTGCCAGCAGTGTTAGCGGGGGGGTCTCCAATGAGCAGTTCTTC.

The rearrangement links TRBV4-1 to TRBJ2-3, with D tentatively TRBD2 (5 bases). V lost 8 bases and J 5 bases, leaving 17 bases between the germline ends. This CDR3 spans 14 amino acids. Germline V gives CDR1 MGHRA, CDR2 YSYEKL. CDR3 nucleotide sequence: TGCGCCAGCCTACTAGATCAAACGGGAGATACGCAGTATTTT. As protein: CASLLDQTGDTQYF.

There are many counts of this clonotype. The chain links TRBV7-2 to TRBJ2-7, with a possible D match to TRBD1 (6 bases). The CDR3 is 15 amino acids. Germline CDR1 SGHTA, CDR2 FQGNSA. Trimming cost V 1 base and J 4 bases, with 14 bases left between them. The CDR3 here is CASSLGPTGTYEQYF. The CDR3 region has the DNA TGTGCCAGCAGCTTAGGCCCCACCGGGACATACGAGCAGTACTTC.

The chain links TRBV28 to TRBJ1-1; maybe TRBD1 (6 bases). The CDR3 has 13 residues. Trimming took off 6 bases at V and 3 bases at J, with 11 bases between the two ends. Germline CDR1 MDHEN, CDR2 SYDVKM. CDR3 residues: CASRPGHDTEAFF. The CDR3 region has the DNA TGTGCCAGCAGACCGGGACACGACACTGAAGCTTTCTTT.

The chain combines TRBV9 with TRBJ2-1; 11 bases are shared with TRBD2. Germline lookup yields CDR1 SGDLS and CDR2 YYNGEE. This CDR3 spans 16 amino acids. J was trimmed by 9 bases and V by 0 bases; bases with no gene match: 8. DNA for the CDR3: TGTGCCAGCAGCGTAGCCGGGCTAGCGGGGGGCAGTGAGCAGTTCTTC. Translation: CASSVAGLAGGSEQFF.

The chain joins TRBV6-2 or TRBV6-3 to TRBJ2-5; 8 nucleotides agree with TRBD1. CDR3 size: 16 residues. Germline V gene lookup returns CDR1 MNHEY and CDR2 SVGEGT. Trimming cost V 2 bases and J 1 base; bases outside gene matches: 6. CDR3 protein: CASSYRRTGSQETQYF. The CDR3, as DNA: TGTGCCAGCAGTTACAGGAGGACAGGGTCCCAAGAGACCCAGTACTTC.

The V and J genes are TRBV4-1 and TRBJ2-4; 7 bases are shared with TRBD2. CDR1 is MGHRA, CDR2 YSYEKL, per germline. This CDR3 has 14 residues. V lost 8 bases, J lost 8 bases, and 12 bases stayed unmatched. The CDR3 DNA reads TGCGCCAGCGCGATGGAAGCGGGATTATACATTCAGTACTTC. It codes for CASAMEAGLYIQYF.

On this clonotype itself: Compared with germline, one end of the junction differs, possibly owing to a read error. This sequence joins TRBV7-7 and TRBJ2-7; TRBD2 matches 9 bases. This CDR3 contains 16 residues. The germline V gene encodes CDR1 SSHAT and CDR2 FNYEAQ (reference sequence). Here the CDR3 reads CASSPRLAGSYNEQYF. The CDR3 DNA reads TGTGCTAGCAGCCCGCGGCTAGCGGGGTCCTACAATGAGCAGTACTTC.

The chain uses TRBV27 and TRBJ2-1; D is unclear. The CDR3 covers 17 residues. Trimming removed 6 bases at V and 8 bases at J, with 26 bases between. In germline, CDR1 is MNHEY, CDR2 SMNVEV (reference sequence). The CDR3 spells CASSLRTLESLSDEQFF. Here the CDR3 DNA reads TGTGCCAGCAGCCTGCGGACCTTAGAGTCTCTCAGCGATGAGCAGTTCTTC.

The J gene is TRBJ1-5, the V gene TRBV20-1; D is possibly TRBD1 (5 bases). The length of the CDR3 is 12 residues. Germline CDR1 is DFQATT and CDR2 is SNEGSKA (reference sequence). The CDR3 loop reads CSAQGSNQPQHF. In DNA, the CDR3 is TGCAGCGCCCAGGGTAGCAATCAGCCCCAGCATTTT.

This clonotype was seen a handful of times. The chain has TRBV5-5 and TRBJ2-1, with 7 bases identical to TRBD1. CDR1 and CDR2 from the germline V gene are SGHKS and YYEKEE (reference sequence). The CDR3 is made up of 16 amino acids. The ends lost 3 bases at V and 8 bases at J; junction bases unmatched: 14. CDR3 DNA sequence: TGTGCCAGCAGCTCACCAAAGACAGGGTTAATCGATGAGCAGTTCTTC. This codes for CASSSPKTGLIDEQFF.

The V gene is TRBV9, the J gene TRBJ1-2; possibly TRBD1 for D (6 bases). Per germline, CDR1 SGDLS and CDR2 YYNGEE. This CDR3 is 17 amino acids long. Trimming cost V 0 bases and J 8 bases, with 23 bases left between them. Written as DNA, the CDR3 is TGTGCCAGCAGCGTAGTATCCCGCGCACAGGCGACAGGCGGCTACACCTTC. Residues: CASSVVSRAQATGGYTF.

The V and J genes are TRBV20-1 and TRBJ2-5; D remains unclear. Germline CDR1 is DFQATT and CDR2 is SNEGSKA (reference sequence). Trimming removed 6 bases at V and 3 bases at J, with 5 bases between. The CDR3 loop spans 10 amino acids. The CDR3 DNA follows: TGCAGTGCGGCAGAAGAGACCCAGTACTTC. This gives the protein CSAAEETQYF.

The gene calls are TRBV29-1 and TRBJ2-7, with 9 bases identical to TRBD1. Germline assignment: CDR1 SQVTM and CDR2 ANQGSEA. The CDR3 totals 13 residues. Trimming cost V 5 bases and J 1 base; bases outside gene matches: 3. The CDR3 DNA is TGCAGCGTTTCCGGGACAGGGTCCTACGAGCAGTACTTC. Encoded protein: CSVSGTGSYEQYF.